The rows below give T cell receptor beta chains drawn from one sample of a study of cytomegalovirus exposure and HLA in healthy donors. Assay used: immunoSEQ multiplex PCR; TCRdb lists only in-frame clones, some missing. The sample has 150,000 to 200,000 clones; 80% to 90% are singletons. Material: PBMCs. The receptors come from a girl aged 5 to 17 in good health and CMV-seropositive. Each CDR3 is given with its conserved first and last residue.

J gene	V gene	CDR3 protein
TRBJ1-6	TRBV9	CASSVWGDANSPLHF
TRBJ2-7	TRBV4-1	CASSQMGLTGTHEQYF
TRBJ2-5	TRBV19	CASSQQGRQETQYF
TRBJ2-3	TRBV7-6	CASSLRQGGMADTQYF
TRBJ1-1	TRBV10-2	CASSDRALNTEAFF
TRBJ1-5	TRBV27	CASSSRAGQPQHF
TRBJ2-7	TRBV15	CATSRTFSRVGRQYF
TRBJ1-6	TRBV5-1	CASSRGQAGSPLHF
TRBJ1-5	TRBV9	CASSESGGGNQPQHF
TRBJ1-3	TRBV18	CASSPPGQGGHTIYF
TRBJ1-2	TRBV18	CASSPGDHYGYTF
TRBJ1-3	TRBV5-1	CASRQTVSSGNTIYF
TRBJ1-1	TRBV13	CASSLDGFGTEAFF
TRBJ1-1	TRBV5-4	CASSFRASNTEAFF
TRBJ1-2	TRBV29-1	CSVDSSTGLPQASYGYTF
TRBJ2-7	TRBV2	CASSETAGTLREQYF
TRBJ1-1	TRBV4-1	CASSLITGTVNTEAFF
TRBJ1-2	TRBV4-2	CASSQNRGVGYGYTF
TRBJ2-3	TRBV7-9	CASSFGTGTDTQYF
TRBJ2-1	TRBV6-4	CASSESGGASNEQFF
TRBJ1-6	TRBV19	CTSSRERFNSPLHF
TRBJ2-1	TRBV27	CASSPLTSGTNEQFF
TRBJ1-1	TRBV5-5	CASSSPGGTEAFF
TRBJ2-3	TRBV15	CATSRDPRTSGGGDTQYF
TRBJ2-5	TRBV10-3	CAIGDTLGETQYF
TRBJ2-2	TRBV5-8	CASSGNRGRVGELFF
TRBJ1-5	TRBV30	CAWRFKDRGNNQPQHF
TRBJ1-1	TRBV9	CASSVTGLANTEAFF
TRBJ1-1	TRBV4-2	CASSPDPKPGQTNTEAFF
TRBJ2-1	TRBV9	CASSVDLASGGDEQFF
TRBJ1-2	TRBV27	CASSFVGQGDGYTF
TRBJ1-4	TRBV5-1	CASSIGGANEKLFF
TRBJ1-1	TRBV6-1	CASSERGQGAQEAFF
TRBJ1-2	TRBV28	CASRPFRRQGEYGYTF
TRBJ1-4	TRBV11-3	CASSSSGIPNEKLFF
TRBJ1-2	TRBV6-1	CASSDRVPYGYTF
TRBJ2-1	TRBV7-9	CASSLGGGGGSYNEQFF